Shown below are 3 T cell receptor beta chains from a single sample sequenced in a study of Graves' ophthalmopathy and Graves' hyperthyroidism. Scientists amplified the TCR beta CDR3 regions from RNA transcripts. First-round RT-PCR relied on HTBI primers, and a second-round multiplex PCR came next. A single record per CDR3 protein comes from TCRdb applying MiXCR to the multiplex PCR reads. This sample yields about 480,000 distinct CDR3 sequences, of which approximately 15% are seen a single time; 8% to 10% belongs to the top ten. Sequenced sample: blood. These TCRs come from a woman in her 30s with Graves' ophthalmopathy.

CDR3: CASSQDKGQGTGYTF. The CDR3 DNA is TGCGCCAGCAGCCAAGATAAAGGTCAGGGGACAGGCTACACCTTC. This sequence joins TRBV10-2 and TRBJ1-2; D possibly corresponds to TRBD1 (6 bases). V dropped 6 bases and J dropped 8 bases, with 22 bases sitting between them. The CDR3 totals 15 residues. Germline V gene lookup returns CDR1 WSHSY and CDR2 SAAADI.

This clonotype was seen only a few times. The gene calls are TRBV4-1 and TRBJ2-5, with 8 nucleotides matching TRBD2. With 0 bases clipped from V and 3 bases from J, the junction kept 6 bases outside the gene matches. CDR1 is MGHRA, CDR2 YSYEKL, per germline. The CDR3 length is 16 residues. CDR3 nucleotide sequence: TGCGCCAGCAGCCAAGATGCCGGGGGGGCGAAAGAGACCCAGTACTTC. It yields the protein CASSQDAGGAKETQYF.

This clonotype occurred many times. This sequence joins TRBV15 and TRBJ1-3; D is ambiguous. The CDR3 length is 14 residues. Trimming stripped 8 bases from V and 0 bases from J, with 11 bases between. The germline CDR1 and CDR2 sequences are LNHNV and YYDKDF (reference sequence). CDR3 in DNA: TGTGCCACCTCCCGGCCCGCCTCTGGAAACACCATATATTTT. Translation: CATSRPASGNTIYF.